The 18 T cell receptor beta chains below come from one sample, sequenced in a study of blood T cell repertoires in COVID-19. The data were produced by immunoSEQ multiplex PCR, yet TCRdb's version contains in-frame clones alone and is incomplete. The sample lists 140,000 to 150,000 clones, just under 85% occurring once. The source material was peripheral blood. All receptors come from a woman aged 40 to 50 with active or convalescent COVID-19.

This clone was detected only a few times. The chain carries TRBV7-2 and TRBJ2-7; 10 bases agree with TRBD2. The CDR3 spans 15 residues. The V segment lost 5 bases and the J segment 2 bases; nucleotides outside the gene matches: 6. Germline V CDR1 and CDR2: SGHTA, FQGNSA. CDR3 bases: TGTGCCAGCAGCCCCCAAGCGGGAGGGCCCTACGAGCAGTACTTC. Protein: CASSPQAGGPYEQYF. The full variable domain, rest sourced from reference TRBV7-2 and TRBJ2-7, is GAGVSQSPSNKVTEKGKDVELRCDPISGHTALYWYRQSLGQGLEFLIYFQGNSAPDKSGLPSDRFSAERTGGSVSTLTIQRTQQEDSAVYLCASSPQAGGPYEQYFGPGTRLTVT.

V is TRBV2 and J is TRBJ2-2; 15 nucleotides agree with TRBD2. This CDR3 has 17 amino acids. The J segment lost 5 bases and the V segment lost 3 bases, leaving 4 bases of the junction unmatched. CDR1 SNHLY and CDR2 FYNNEI come from the germline V gene. CDR3 residues: CASSDPGLAGGTGELFF. The CDR3 bases are TGTGCCAGCAGTGACCCGGGACTAGCGGGAGGAACCGGGGAGCTGTTTTTT. The variable domain in full, with the rest retrieved from reference TRBV2 and TRBJ2-2, is EPEVTQTPSHQVTQMGQEVILRCVPISNHLYFYWYRQILGQKVEFLVSFYNNEISEKSEIFDDQFSVERPDGSNFTLKIRSTKLEDSAMYFCASSDPGLAGGTGELFFGEGSRLTVL.

Remarks on this clone: The same CDR3 is also encoded by other DNA sequences in this sample. Here the CDR3 DNA reads TGTGCCAGCAGCTTGGGGGACAGAAGCTATGGCTACACCTTC. The encoded protein is CASSLGDRSYGYTF. This sequence joins TRBV5-4 and TRBJ1-2, with TRBD1 matching 7 bases. Germline CDR1 and CDR2: SGHNT and YYREEE (reference sequence). V dropped 0 bases and J dropped 4; count of bases not matched to a gene: 3. The CDR3 loop spans 14 amino acids.

The rearrangement joins TRBV4-2 to TRBJ1-1, with D uncertain. With 1 base removed from V and 9 bases from J, the gap between germline ends came to 6 bases. CDR1 is LGHNA, CDR2 YNFKEQ, per germline. The CDR3 consists of 11 residues. The CDR3 spells CASSQGAKAFF. CDR3 DNA: TGTGCCAGCAGCCAAGGGGCCAAAGCTTTCTTT.

This rearrangement joins TRBV6-5 to TRBJ1-2; TRBD1 matches at 12 bases. Germline-derived CDR1 and CDR2 are MNHEY and SVGAGI. The CDR3 is made up of 15 amino acids. The ends lost 8 bases at V and 4 bases at J; junction bases unmatched: 8. The CDR3 reads CASGTGTGGFYGYTF. The DNA of the CDR3 is TGTGCCAGCGGGACCGGGACAGGGGGCTTCTATGGCTACACCTTC.

This clone was recorded a few times. This chain uses TRBV12-3 or TRBV12-4 with TRBJ1-1; D not resolved. The CDR3 loop spans 13 amino acids. V lost 6 bases and J 1 base, leaving 9 bases between the germline ends. The CDR3, as DNA: TGTGCCAGCAGGCGGCAGCCGAACACTGAAGCTTTCTTT. It encodes CASRRQPNTEAFF.

The V and J genes are TRBV28 and TRBJ2-3; perhaps TRBD1 as D (6 bases). Germline CDR1 MDHEN, CDR2 SYDVKM. V was clipped by 8 bases and J by 1 base, with 10 bases between them. CDR3 size: 13 residues. The CDR3 reads CASLEGGTDTQYF. The CDR3 DNA reads TGTGCCAGCCTAGAGGGGGGCACAGATACGCAGTATTTT.

The chain employs TRBV11-2 and TRBJ1-1, with TRBD1 as a possible D gene (6 bases). Trimming left V 5 bases short and J 6 bases short, with 25 bases between. CDR3 length equals 17 residues. Germline CDR1 is SGHAT and CDR2 is FQNNGV. The CDR3 DNA follows: TGTGCCAGCAGCCAAGATCAAATCGGACAGAGCGTCCCTGAAGCTTTCTTT. Translation gives CASSQDQIGQSVPEAFF.

The rearrangement links TRBV25-1 to TRBJ2-3, with TRBD1 matching 7 bases. V shed 3 bases and J 0 bases; nucleotides not matched to a gene: 9. Germline CDR1 and CDR2: MGHDK and SYGVNS. The CDR3 covers 17 residues. The DNA of the CDR3 is TGTGCCAGCAGTGACCACAGGGGATGGGGTAGCACAGATACGCAGTATTTT. Translation: CASSDHRGWGSTDTQYF.

V is TRBV25-1 and J is TRBJ2-7, with a tentative D call TRBD2 (5 bases). CDR3 length: 13 amino acids. CDR1 is MGHDK, CDR2 SYGVNS, per germline. Trimming stripped 6 bases from V and 6 bases from J, with 15 bases between. CDR3 in DNA: TGTGCCAGCAGCGGATCGACTATCTCCGAGCAGTACTTC. Residues: CASSGSTISEQYF.

This clone has more than one count but fewer than ten. The chain joins TRBV19 to TRBJ1-5; D possibly corresponds to TRBD1 (6 bases). The germline V and J ends were trimmed by 7 bases and 3 bases, with 13 bases remaining between them. Germline CDR1 and CDR2: LNHDA and SQIVND (reference sequence). The CDR3 extends over 14 amino acids. The CDR3 nucleotides read TGTGCCAGTACCGCCGACAGGTTCAATCAGCCCCAGCATTTT. Its protein product is CASTADRFNQPQHF.

The chain is built from TRBV7-2 and TRBJ2-3; D may be TRBD2 (7 bases). The CDR3 covers 16 residues. Per germline, CDR1 SGHTA and CDR2 FQGNSA. V was clipped by 2 bases and J by 1 base, with 13 bases between them. In DNA form, the CDR3 reads TGTGCCAGCAGCTTATCCACCGGGGGGCGCACAGATACGCAGTATTTT. Translating gives CASSLSTGGRTDTQYF.

The CDR3 region has the DNA TGTGCCAGCAGGCCCCAGGGAAACACCATATATTTT. Encoded protein: CASRPQGNTIYF. This sequence joins TRBV28 and TRBJ1-3; D remains ambiguous. Trimming left V 6 bases short and J 4 bases short, with 7 bases between. Germline loops: CDR1 MDHEN, CDR2 SYDVKM. This CDR3 is built from 12 residues.

This clone was recorded only once. The rearrangement uses TRBV30 and TRBJ1-6; D is perhaps TRBD1 (5 bases). Germline V gene sequence: CDR1 GTSNPN, CDR2 SVGIG (reference sequence). There are 14 residues in the CDR3. The ends were cut back, 0 bases at V and 9 bases at J, with 12 bases in the middle. This chain's CDR3 is CAWSVYGGSSPLHF. As DNA, the CDR3 is TGTGCCTGGAGTGTCTACGGGGGAAGTTCACCCCTCCACTTT.

This rearrangement joins TRBV18 to TRBJ1-3, with TRBD1 identical over 7 bases. The CDR3 is made up of 15 amino acids. The trim removed 0 bases at V and 2 bases at J, leaving 1 base unmatched. The V gene's germline CDR1 is KGHSH and CDR2 LQKENI. CDR3 sequence reads: CASSPPTGAGNTIYF. As DNA, the CDR3 is TGTGCCAGCTCACCACCCACAGGGGCTGGAAACACCATATATTTT.

This clone was detected many times. The V gene is TRBV7-9, the J gene TRBJ2-7; TRBD2 is a possible D gene (6 bases). The CDR3 has 14 amino acids. Germline V CDR1 and CDR2: SEHNR, FQNEAQ (reference sequence). Trimming cost V 0 bases and J 4 bases, with 10 bases left between them. The CDR3 loop reads CASSLAGGPYEQYF. The DNA for the CDR3 is TGTGCCAGCAGCTTAGCGGGGGGACCATACGAGCAGTACTTC.

The J gene is TRBJ2-3, the V gene TRBV29-1; 15 bases match TRBD2. CDR1 is SQVTM and CDR2 is ANQGSEA in the germline V gene. V gave up 7 bases and J gave up 0 bases; unmatched junction bases: 5. This CDR3 spans 16 amino acids. CDR3 nucleotide sequence: TGCAGCGCTTTAGGACTAGCGGGGGGGAGCACAGATACGCAGTATTTT. Its protein is CSALGLAGGSTDTQYF.

The rearrangement joins TRBV18 to TRBJ1-5; 8 bases are a match to TRBD1. V was clipped by 2 bases and J by 0 bases; unmatched bases: 6. Per the germline V gene, CDR1 is KGHSH and CDR2 is LQKENI. The CDR3 loop spans 17 amino acids. The CDR3 reads CASSPGQGYLSNQPQHF. In DNA form, the CDR3 reads TGTGCCAGCTCACCAGGACAGGGATACCTTAGCAATCAGCCCCAGCATTTT.